This T cell receptor beta chain was sequenced for a study of long-term antiretroviral therapy in people with HIV. Study-level points and caveats: The clones with expansion before ART were dominant in the repertoire at all time points. The study lacked data on ART adherence, viral resistance or therapy changes.

CDR3 length: 17 amino acids. Points on this clone: Antigen: not known.

Run at survey level, the immunoSEQ assay was version v3.0. Repertoires were generated with immunoSEQ multiplex PCR, while TCRdb's copy carries only in-frame clones and drops some. The sample carries about 24,000 clones, approximately 84% recorded once. The sample in question was unsorted PBMCs, obtained 1.8 years before starting antiretroviral therapy. The TCR sequence derives from a woman aged 25 to 39 with HIV. V usage is TRBV21-1 and J usage is TRBJ1-5. TRBV21-1 is described as a pseudogene. CDR3 region: CASTTSPPWDGGHPQHF. In DNA form, the CDR3 reads TGTGCCAGCACCACCTCACCCCCGTGGGACGGCGGGCATCCCCAGCATTTT.